This is a list of T cell receptor beta chains from one sample in a study of Ad26.COV2.S vaccination and SARS-CoV-2 variants. TCRdb's copy holds only in-frame clones and misses some; the assay was immunoSEQ multiplex PCR. The sample has more than 300,000 clones; 75% to 90% are singletons. Sequences were derived from peripheral blood, sampled in a trial of Ad26.COV2.S vaccine versus placebo. The receptors derive from a person between 18 and 60 years old who received the Ad26.COV2.S COVID-19 vaccine or a placebo. CDR3s include the opening cysteine and the closing phenylalanine or tryptophan. A D gene is named only where the DNA matches it firmly.

v_call	d_call	j_call	cdr3_aa
TRBV10-1	TRBD1	TRBJ2-3	CASRDTGESDTQYF
TRBV14	.	TRBJ1-2	CASSQAPNYGYTF
TRBV6-5	.	TRBJ1-2	CASLPGRSGGYTF
TRBV4-1	TRBD1	TRBJ1-2	CASSPTGQADYGYTF
TRBV6-5	TRBD1	TRBJ2-5	CASGTGEETQYF
TRBV10-3	TRBD1	TRBJ1-2	CAIRLDRGANYGYTF
TRBV27	.	TRBJ2-7	CASSLLVWGEQYF
TRBV6-2/TRBV6-3	.	TRBJ1-5	CASSYSTGQKYSNQPQHF
TRBV28	TRBD1	TRBJ1-4	CASRQGGATNEKLFF
TRBV14	TRBD2	TRBJ2-1	CASSRLTSGAYNEQFF
TRBV29-1	.	TRBJ2-1	CSVEGGPSYNEQFF
TRBV5-6	TRBD1	TRBJ2-7	CASSLAGQGEYF
TRBV4-3	.	TRBJ1-2	CASSQDLGDSAFYGYTF
TRBV7-9	.	TRBJ1-5	CASSLDGPNQPQHF
TRBV2	.	TRBJ1-4	CASSVSREGKLFF
TRBV11-1	.	TRBJ1-4	CASSLTGQKNEKLFF
TRBV6-5	TRBD1	TRBJ2-3	CASSHGTAGTDTQYF
TRBV18	.	TRBJ2-3	CASSPRGSSDTQYF
TRBV30	TRBD1	TRBJ1-1	CAWSPRTGGKTEAFF
TRBV27	TRBD1	TRBJ2-6	CASSPGQGPVTGANVLTF
TRBV15	TRBD1	TRBJ2-7	CATSGTGSDEQYF
TRBV27	TRBD1	TRBJ2-1	CASSPTGTGRSSYNEQFF
TRBV28	TRBD1	TRBJ1-5	CASSFRGTNQPQHF
TRBV28	.	TRBJ1-5	CASSHLTRYRANQPQHF
TRBV12-3/TRBV12-4	.	TRBJ1-2	CASTPGRSGYTF
TRBV9	TRBD1	TRBJ2-5	CASSVGQVNKETQYF
TRBV2	TRBD1	TRBJ1-1	CASRVRQGSNTEAFF
TRBV28	TRBD1	TRBJ2-2	CASSLLQGRSGGELFF
TRBV4-1	.	TRBJ2-7	CASSQEEDYEQYF
TRBV29-1	.	TRBJ2-1	CSVGYNEQFF
TRBV28	.	TRBJ1-6	CASSLFESPLHF
TRBV2	TRBD1	TRBJ2-5	CASSENFMGTGGYQETQYF
TRBV7-9	.	TRBJ1-2	CASSWEGQGYTF
TRBV7-2	.	TRBJ1-4	CASSPSGTGDEKLFF
TRBV9	.	TRBJ2-1	CASSGSGGKNRNEQFF
TRBV10-3	.	TRBJ1-2	CAISEAGQSYGYTF
TRBV4-2	.	TRBJ1-1	CASSQDPPSGYTEAFF
TRBV7-9	.	TRBJ2-1	CASSLVAAEQFF
TRBV18	TRBD1	TRBJ1-6	CASSPRGDNSPLHF
TRBV7-2	TRBD2	TRBJ2-1	CASRPAGGFNEQFF
TRBV10-3	.	TRBJ1-6	CAISPSSYNSPLHF
TRBV5-5	TRBD1	TRBJ1-5	CASSPDRGWYQPQHF